This T cell receptor (beta chain) stems from a study of blood T cell repertoires in COVID-19. Germline-derived CDR1 and CDR2 are MNHEY and SMNVEV (reference sequence). V was cut by 3 bases and J by 4 bases, with 10 bases left in between. The CDR3 spans 15 residues. The assay was immunoSEQ multiplex PCR, and TCRdb's table has in-frame clones only and misses some. The sample shows some 350,000 clones, more than 75% of them seen only once. Material for sequencing was peripheral blood. This receptor was identified in a human donor in a cohort sampled during active COVID-19. This sequence joins TRBV27 and TRBJ2-6; maybe TRBD2 (5 bases). The CDR3 is CASSFLGSGANVLTF. As DNA, the CDR3 is TGTGCCAGCAGTTTTTTAGGGAGCGGGGCCAACGTCCTGACTTTC.